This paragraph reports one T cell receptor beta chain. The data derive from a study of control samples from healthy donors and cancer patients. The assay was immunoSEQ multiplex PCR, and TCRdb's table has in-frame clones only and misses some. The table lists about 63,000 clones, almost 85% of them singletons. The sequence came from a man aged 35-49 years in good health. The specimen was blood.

The CDR3 here is CASSLTGRQAQHF. The DNA of the CDR3 is TGTGCCAGCAGCTTAACCGGAAGGCAGGCCCAGCATTTT. The rearrangement uses TRBV5-5 and TRBJ1-5, with D unresolved. Per the germline V gene, CDR1 is SGHKS and CDR2 is YYEKEE (reference sequence). This CDR3 region has 13 residues. With 2 bases removed from V and 11 bases from J, the gap between germline ends came to 14 bases.